This entry features one TCR beta chain sequence. The germline CDR1 and CDR2 sequences are SGDLS and YYNGEE. V was shortened by 0 bases and J by 7 bases, with 11 bases between the two germline ends. This CDR3 comprises 14 residues. This entry comes from a study of technical replicates of blood from a handful of donors. This table comes from immunoSEQ multiplex PCR, and its TCRdb copy is limited to in-frame clones, with some not included. The top ten hold 0.16% of the sample, which has approximately 70,000 clones, roughly 98% seen once. V gene TRBV9 combines with J gene TRBJ2-1, with D possibly matching TRBD1 (5 bases). This clonotype was sampled from a human donor in good health. Sequenced input: T cells isolated from PBMCs. The CDR3: CASSVVGDGNEQFF. The CDR3 nucleotides read TGTGCCAGCAGCGTAGTAGGGGATGGGAATGAGCAGTTCTTC.